This entry concerns a single T cell receptor beta chain. Donors included only healthy HIV-negative adults lacking recent acute infections or vaccinations. The authors ran unsorted PBMC replicate PCRs on approximately 300 ng DNA, about 30,000 T cell genomes. Sequencing on ten immunoSEQ deep assay plates was performed for unsorted PBMC DNA. The method was immunoSEQ multiplex PCR; TCRdb's version includes in-frame clones alone and lacks a portion of them. Of about half a million clones in the sample, approximately 78% were seen once. This entry belongs to a study of shared clonotypes between healthy human individuals. The CDR3 is made up of 15 amino acids. Germline CDR1 reads MNHNS; CDR2 reads SASEGT. J gave up 4 bases and V 1 base, and 4 bases lay outside the gene matches.

This TCR was recovered from a woman aged 40 to 55 in good health. Some clones in this sample may be carry-over from other donors' samples. V is TRBV6-1 and J is TRBJ2-7; TRBD1 matches 10 bases. Input material: PBMCs. CDR3 in amino acids: CASSEGDRGLYEQYF. The CDR3 DNA reads as TGTGCCAGCAGTGAAGGGGACAGGGGTTTGTACGAGCAGTACTTC.